The source of this T cell receptor beta chain is a study of T cell repertoires in cytomegalovirus infection. This clonotype was observed a few times. Its target is unknown. Germline CDR1 is MNHNY and CDR2 is SVGAGI (reference sequence). Trimming removed 5 bases from V and 6 bases from J; junction bases left unmatched: 6. The CDR3 length is 14 residues. TCRdb independently ran MiXCR on the reads; one entry per CDR3 protein. Of hundreds of thousands of distinct CDR3 sequences detected, around 30% appear once; the ten largest clones hold roughly 15%. The chain carries TRBV6-6 and TRBJ1-3; 8 positions match TRBD1. This TCR was recovered from a human donor in good health (CMV status not recorded). Some clones in this sample may be carry-over from other donors' samples. The sample here was cultured PBMCs, taken from culture after CMV antigen stimulation. The CDR3 DNA is TGTGCCAGCAGTCCCCAGGGGGCCCAAAACACCATATATTTT. Translated, it gives CASSPQGAQNTIYF.